The source of this T cell receptor beta chain is a study of spatial heterogeneity in lung cancer. Turning to the study itself: Detection consistently captured more beta-chain sequences than alpha-chain sequences. Raw reads showed each unique TCR and UMI combination turning up more than ten times on average.

This clonotype was detected only a few times. In germline, CDR1 is SGHTA, CDR2 FQGNSA. The V end lost 1 base, the J end lost 4 bases, and 10 bases lay between the germline ends. The CDR3 is made up of 15 amino acids. Time point specified: blood at routine non-recurrence follow-up after resection. The study sequenced unsorted whole RNA from tumor, nontumor lung or frozen PBMC. On each TCR cDNA molecule, a unique molecular identifier was present. Each CDR3 protein is one row after TCRdb ran MiXCR on the 5' RACE reads. The table has over 45,000 distinct CDR3 sequences, 10% to 15% seen once; the top ten hold about 30%.

This TCR was recovered from a male donor with early-stage non-small cell lung cancer. This rearrangement joins TRBV7-2 to TRBJ2-2; D gene unclear. This specimen consisted of PBMCs, obtained at follow-up. CDR3 amino acids: CASSLVVGITGELFF. The CDR3 coding sequence is TGTGCCAGCAGCTTAGTGGTGGGGATCACCGGGGAGCTGTTTTTT.